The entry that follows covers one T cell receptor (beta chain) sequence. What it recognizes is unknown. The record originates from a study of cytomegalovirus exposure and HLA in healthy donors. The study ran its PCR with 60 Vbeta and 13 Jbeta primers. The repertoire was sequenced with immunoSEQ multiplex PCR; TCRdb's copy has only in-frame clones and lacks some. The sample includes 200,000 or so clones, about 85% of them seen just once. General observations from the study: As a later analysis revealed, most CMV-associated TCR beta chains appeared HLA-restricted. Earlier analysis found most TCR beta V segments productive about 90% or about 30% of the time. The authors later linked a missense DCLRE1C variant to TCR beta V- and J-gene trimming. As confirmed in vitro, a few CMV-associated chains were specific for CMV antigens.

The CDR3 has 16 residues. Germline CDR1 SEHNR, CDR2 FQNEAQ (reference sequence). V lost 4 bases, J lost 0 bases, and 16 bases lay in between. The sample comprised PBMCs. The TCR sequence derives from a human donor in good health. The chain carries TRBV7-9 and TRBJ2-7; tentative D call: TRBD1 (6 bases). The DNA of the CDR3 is TGTGCCAGCAGCTCCTCCACAGGGTTAATCTCCTACGAGCAGTACTTC. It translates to CASSSSTGLISYEQYF. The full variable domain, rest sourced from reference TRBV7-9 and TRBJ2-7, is DTGVSQNPRHKITKRGQNVTFRCDPISEHNRLYWYRQTLGQGPEFLTYFQNEAQLEKSRLLSDRFSAERPKGSFSTLEIQRTEQGDSAMYLCASSSSTGLISYEQYFGPGTRLTVT.